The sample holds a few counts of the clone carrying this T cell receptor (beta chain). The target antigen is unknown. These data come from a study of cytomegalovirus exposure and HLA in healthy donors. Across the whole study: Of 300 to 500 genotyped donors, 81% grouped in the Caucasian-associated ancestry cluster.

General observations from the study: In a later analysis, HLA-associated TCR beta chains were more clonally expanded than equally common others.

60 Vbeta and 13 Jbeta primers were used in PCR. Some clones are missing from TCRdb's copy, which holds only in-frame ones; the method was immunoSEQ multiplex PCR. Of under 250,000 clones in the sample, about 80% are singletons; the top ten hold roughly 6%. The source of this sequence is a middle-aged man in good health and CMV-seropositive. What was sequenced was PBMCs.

In DNA form, the CDR3 reads TGTGCCACCAGGAGCGGGAGTCAGGGCGGCACCGGGGAGCTGTTTTTT. Amino acids: CATRSGSQGGTGELFF. The chain couples TRBV15 to TRBJ2-2; TRBD2 agrees at 8 bases. From germline, CDR1 is LNHNV and CDR2 YYDKDF (reference sequence). CDR3 length: 16 amino acids. The junction had 10 bases not matched to a gene; V was cut back by 6 bases and J by 4 bases.